This TCR beta chain comes out of a study of blood T cell repertoires in COVID-19. Whole-study context: The analysed material was cDNA or gDNA that came from T cells, B-cell-depleted T cells, or PBMCs.

Assay: immunoSEQ multiplex PCR; the TCRdb copy retains only in-frame clones and omits some. Of almost 350,000 clones listed, 85% to 90% are singletons. Germline V gives CDR1 MNHEY, CDR2 SVGAGI. Trimming pared 8 bases from V and 4 bases from J, leaving 17 bases between. The CDR3 sequence is 14 residues long. The material sequenced was PBMCs or T cells enriched from blood (not recorded which). The chain uses TRBV6-5 and TRBJ1-2; possible D gene TRBD1, 6 bases. The sequence came from a young woman who had been exposed to COVID-19. The DNA for the CDR3 is TGTGCCAGCTGGACAGCCTTGAACCCCTATGGCTACACCTTC. Residues: CASWTALNPYGYTF.